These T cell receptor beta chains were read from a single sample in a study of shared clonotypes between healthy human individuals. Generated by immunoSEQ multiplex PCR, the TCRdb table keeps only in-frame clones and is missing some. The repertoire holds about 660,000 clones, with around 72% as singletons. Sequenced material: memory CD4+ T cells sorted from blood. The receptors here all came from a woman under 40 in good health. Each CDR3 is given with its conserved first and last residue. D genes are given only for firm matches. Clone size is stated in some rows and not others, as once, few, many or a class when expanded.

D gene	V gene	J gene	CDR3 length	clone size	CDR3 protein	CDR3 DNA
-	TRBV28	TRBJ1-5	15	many	CASSFAGARNQPQHF	TGTGCCAGCAGTTTTGCGGGGGCGAGAAATCAGCCCCAGCATTTT
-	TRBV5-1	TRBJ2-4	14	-	CASSLTGFGNIQYF	TGCGCCAGCAGCTTGACAGGGTTTGGTAACATTCAGTACTTC
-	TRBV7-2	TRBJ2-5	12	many	CASSQGVPTQYF	TGTGCCAGCAGCCAAGGGGTTCCGACCCAGTACTTC
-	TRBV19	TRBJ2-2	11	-	CASEVAGELFF	TGTGCATCCGAGGTGGCCGGGGAGCTGTTTTTT
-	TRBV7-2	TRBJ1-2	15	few	CASSLVADSNYGYTF	TGTGCCAGCAGCTTAGTAGCAGATTCTAACTATGGCTACACCTTC
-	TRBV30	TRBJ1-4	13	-	CALSQGGGEKLFF	TGTGCCTTGTCACAGGGAGGGGGAGAAAAACTGTTTTTT
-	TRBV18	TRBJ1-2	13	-	CASSPLSGYQQTF	TGTGCCAGCTCACCATTATCCGGGTACCAACAAACCTTC
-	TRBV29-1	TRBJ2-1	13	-	CSVGSGYEFEQFF	TGCAGCGTTGGGTCGGGGTACGAGTTTGAGCAGTTCTTC
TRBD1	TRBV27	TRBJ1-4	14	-	CASHPGTENEKLFF	TGTGCCAGCCACCCCGGGACAGAGAATGAAAAACTGTTTTTT
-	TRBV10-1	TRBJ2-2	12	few	CASSSFTGELFF	TGCGCCAGCAGCTCCTTCACCGGGGAGCTGTTTTTT
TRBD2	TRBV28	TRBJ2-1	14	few	CASSPSGSYNEQFF	TGTGCCAGCAGTCCTAGCGGATCGTACAATGAGCAGTTCTTC
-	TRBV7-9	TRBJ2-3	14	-	CASSLGGLGDTQYF	TGTGCCAGCAGCTTAGGGGGGTTGGGGGATACGCAGTATTTT
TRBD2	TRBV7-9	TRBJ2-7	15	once	CASSLGAGGPYEQYF	TGTGCCAGCAGCTTAGGTGCGGGAGGGCCGTACGAGCAGTACTTC
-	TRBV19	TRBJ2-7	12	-	CASSGASDEQYF	TGTGCCAGTAGTGGAGCGTCCGACGAGCAGTACTTC
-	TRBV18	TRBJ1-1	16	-	CASSPLSFQVNTEAFF	TGTGCCAGCTCACCACTGTCTTTTCAGGTGAACACTGAAGCTTTCTTT
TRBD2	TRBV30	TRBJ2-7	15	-	CAWSERAGGPYEQYF	TGTGCCTGGAGTGAAAGAGCGGGAGGGCCTTACGAGCAGTACTTC
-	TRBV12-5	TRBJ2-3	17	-	CASGISPPTPSTDTQYF	TGTGCTAGTGGGATTTCGCCCCCGACTCCTAGCACAGATACGCAGTATTTT
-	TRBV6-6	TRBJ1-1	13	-	CASQSGPNTEAFF	TGTGCCAGCCAATCGGGACCGAACACTGAAGCTTTCTTT